The sequence of this T cell receptor (beta chain) was determined in a study of blood T cell repertoires in COVID-19. Study overall: Sample material is recorded as cDNA or gDNA derived from T cells, B-cell-depleted T cells, or PBMCs.

Original analysis: Amplification from reference gene primers served as the basis for estimated nucleated cell counts. Repertoires were generated with immunoSEQ multiplex PCR, while TCRdb's copy carries only in-frame clones and drops some. V and J calls and clone size are copied from that table; D and trimming were computed from the DNA. The sample records some 150,000 clones, roughly 81% being singletons. V was pared by 6 bases and J by 0 bases, with 9 bases between. The CDR3 covers 14 residues. Germline CDR1 reads SGHAT; CDR2 reads FQNNGV. J is TRBJ1-3 and V is TRBV11-2; D call uncertain. The TCR sequence derives from a human donor with acute or convalescent COVID-19. The donor label of this sample is uncertain. The sequencing input was peripheral blood. DNA of the CDR3: TGTGCCAGCAGTTTCCACAGCTCTGGAAACACCATATATTTT. Translated: CASSFHSSGNTIYF.